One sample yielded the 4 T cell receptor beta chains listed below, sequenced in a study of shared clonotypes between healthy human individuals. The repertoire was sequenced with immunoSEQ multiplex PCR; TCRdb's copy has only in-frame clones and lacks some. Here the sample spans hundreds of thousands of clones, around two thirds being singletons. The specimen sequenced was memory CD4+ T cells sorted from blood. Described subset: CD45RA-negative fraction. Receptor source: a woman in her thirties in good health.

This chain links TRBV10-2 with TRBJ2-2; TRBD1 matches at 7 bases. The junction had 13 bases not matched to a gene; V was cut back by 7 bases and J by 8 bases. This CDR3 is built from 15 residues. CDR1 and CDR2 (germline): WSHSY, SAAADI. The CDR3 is CASTRGLQQDGELFF. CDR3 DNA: TGCGCCAGCACGAGGGGGCTGCAGCAAGATGGGGAGCTGTTTTTT.

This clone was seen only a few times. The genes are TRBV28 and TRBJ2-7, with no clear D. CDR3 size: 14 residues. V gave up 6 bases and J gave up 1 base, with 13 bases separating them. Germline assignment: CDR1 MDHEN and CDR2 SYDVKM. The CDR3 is CASRFHPSSYEQYF. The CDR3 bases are TGTGCCAGCAGGTTCCACCCTAGTTCCTACGAGCAGTACTTC.

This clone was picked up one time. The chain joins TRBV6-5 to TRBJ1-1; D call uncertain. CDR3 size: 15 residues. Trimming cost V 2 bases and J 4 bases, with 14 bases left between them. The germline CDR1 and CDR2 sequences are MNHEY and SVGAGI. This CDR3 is CASSYEGILGTEAFF. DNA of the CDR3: TGTGCCAGCAGTTACGAAGGGATTTTAGGCACTGAAGCTTTCTTT.

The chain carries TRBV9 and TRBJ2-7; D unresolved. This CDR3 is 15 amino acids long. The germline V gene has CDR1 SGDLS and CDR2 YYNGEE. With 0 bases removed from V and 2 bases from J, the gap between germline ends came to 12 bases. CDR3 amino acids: CASSVGGERPYEQYF. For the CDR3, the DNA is TGTGCCAGCAGCGTAGGAGGCGAAAGACCCTACGAGCAGTACTTC.